These 25 T cell receptor beta chains originate from one sample sequenced in a study of T cells after yellow fever vaccination. TCRdb analysed the 5' RACE reads with MiXCR anew, one entry per CDR3 protein. This table has more than 350,000 distinct CDR3 sequences, roughly 10% appearing once. The sequencing used PBMCs, collected on the day of the first yellow fever vaccination. The receptors stem from a man younger than 30 who received the YFV17D yellow fever vaccine.

This clonotype was recorded many times. One end of the junction is discordant with germline, which a read error may explain. V and J are TRBV10-3 and TRBJ2-3; possibly TRBD2 for D (5 bases). Germline CDR1 and CDR2: ENHRY and SYGVKD. The CDR3 runs 12 residues. The CDR3 nucleotides are TGTGCCACCAGTAGCGACACAGATACGCAGTATTTT. It yields the protein CATSSDTDTQYF.

Many counts were recorded for this clonotype. The V gene is TRBV7-2, the J gene TRBJ2-5; TRBD1 matches at 9 bases. CDR3 size: 16 residues. With 6 bases clipped from V and 5 bases from J, the junction kept 13 bases outside the gene matches. Germline-derived CDR1 and CDR2 are SGHTA and FQGNSA. The CDR3 DNA sequence: TGTGCCAGCAGACTTCAGGAAGGGGACAGGGCGGAGACCCAGTACTTC. It yields the protein CASRLQEGDRAETQYF.

CDR3 amino acids: CASSQVGRATGELFF. The CDR3 DNA reads as TGCGCCAGCAGCCAAGTCGGCAGGGCCACCGGGGAGCTGTTTTTT. This sequence joins TRBV4-3 and TRBJ2-2, with a possible D match to TRBD1 (5 bases). Germline CDR1 is LGHNA and CDR2 is YSLEER. The V end lost 1 base, the J end lost 4 bases, and 10 bases lay between the germline ends. The CDR3 totals 15 residues.

J is TRBJ2-1 and V is TRBV20-1, with 9 positions matching TRBD2. The CDR3 sequence is 14 residues long. CDR1 is DFQATT and CDR2 is SNEGSKA in the germline V gene (reference sequence). The V and J ends lost 0 bases and 12 bases, in that order; junction bases with no gene match: 9. The CDR3 DNA is TGCAGTGCTAGAGATAGCGGGGGACCTTGGCCGCAGTTCTTC. Translation gives CSARDSGGPWPQFF.

This clonotype was detected ten times or more. The rearrangement joins TRBV7-2 to TRBJ1-2; D is uncertain. The CDR3 covers 13 residues. Looked up from germline, CDR1 is SGHTA and CDR2 is FQGNSA. Deletions cut 5 bases from V and 8 bases from J, with 15 bases between. The CDR3 is CASSPRGQLGYTF. The CDR3 DNA sequence: TGTGCCAGCAGCCCCCGAGGGCAGCTCGGCTACACCTTC.

The chain combines TRBV5-1 with TRBJ1-6; D might be TRBD1 (6 bases). Trimming shortened V by 3 bases and J by 11 bases, and 12 bases separated the two germline ends. Germline CDR1 is SGHRS and CDR2 is YFSETQ. The CDR3 loop spans 13 amino acids. The CDR3 is CASSWTVNAPLHF. Written as DNA, the CDR3 is TGCGCCAGCAGCTGGACAGTAAATGCACCCCTCCACTTT.

The table lists this clonotype with a few counts. The chain combines TRBV6-5 with TRBJ1-1, with D possibly matching TRBD1 (5 bases). Trimming removed 2 bases at V and 6 bases at J, with 16 bases between. The CDR3 contains 15 residues. Germline-derived CDR1 and CDR2 are MNHEY and SVGAGI. CDR3 coding DNA: TGTGCCAGCAGTTACCACCGGGACTCGGGAGCTGAAGCTTTCTTT. As protein: CASSYHRDSGAEAFF.

The genes are TRBV5-1 and TRBJ2-1, with a possible D match to TRBD1 (6 bases). The CDR3 is made up of 13 amino acids. Germline V gene sequence: CDR1 SGHRS, CDR2 YFSETQ. V gave up 2 bases and J gave up 6 bases, with 9 bases separating them. The CDR3 sequence is CASSLGQLNEQFF. CDR3 sequence (DNA): TGCGCCAGCAGCTTAGGACAGCTCAATGAGCAGTTCTTC.

This clonotype was counted a few times. This chain joins TRBV5-1 and TRBJ2-1, with 12 bases lining up with TRBD2. Trimming took 2 bases from V and 9 from J; bases not matched to a gene: 6. CDR1 and CDR2 from the germline V gene are SGHRS and YFSETQ. The CDR3 loop spans 15 amino acids. The CDR3 DNA is TGCGCCAGCAGCTTTTCTAGCGGGGGGGCCCCTGAGCAGTTCTTC. This encodes CASSFSSGGAPEQFF.

This rearrangement joins TRBV3-1 to TRBJ2-5; weak D call: TRBD2 (6 bases). The CDR3 spans 16 residues. V shed 5 bases and J shed 5 bases, with 21 bases lying between them. CDR1 is LGHDT, CDR2 YNNKEL, per germline (reference sequence). This CDR3 reads CASSYFSGRLRETQYF. CDR3 bases: TGTGCCAGCAGCTACTTCTCGGGGAGGCTTCGTGAGACCCAGTACTTC.

The chain has TRBV3-1 and TRBJ2-1, with D perhaps matching TRBD2 (6 bases). With 2 bases removed from V and 12 bases from J, the gap between germline ends came to 11 bases. This CDR3 is built from 12 residues. The germline CDR1 and CDR2 sequences are LGHDT and YNNKEL (reference sequence). CDR3 residues: CASSQRDSMQFF. Here the CDR3 DNA reads TGTGCCAGCAGCCAAAGGGACTCCATGCAGTTCTTC.

This clonotype has a count of ten or more. The rearrangement links TRBV29-1 to TRBJ2-3; TRBD1 aligns across 8 bases. The junction had 2 bases not matched to a gene; V was cut back by 2 bases and J by 4 bases. The germline gives CDR1 SQVTM, CDR2 ANQGSEA. The CDR3 covers 13 residues. The CDR3 sequence: CSVEQGAADTQYF. CDR3 nucleotide sequence: TGCAGCGTTGAACAGGGGGCGGCAGATACGCAGTATTTT.

The V call is TRBV19, the J call TRBJ2-1; D is uncertain. Trimming left V 4 bases short and J 0 bases short, with 19 bases between. Germline V lookup: CDR1 LNHDA, CDR2 SQIVND (reference sequence). The CDR3 sequence is 18 residues long. CDR3 DNA: TGTGCCAGTAGTAAAACCTCTCGCCGTAGGAGCTCCTACAATGAGCAGTTCTTC. This encodes CASSKTSRRRSSYNEQFF.

V is TRBV5-1 and J is TRBJ2-7; 10 nucleotides match TRBD2. The CDR3 loop spans 14 amino acids. Trimming cost V 5 bases and J 3 bases; bases outside gene matches: 5. Germline CDR1 is SGHRS and CDR2 is YFSETQ. In DNA, the CDR3 is TGCGCCAGCAGGCCCGGACTAGCGGACTACGAGCAGTACGTC. It codes for CASRPGLADYEQYV.

This clonotype has a handful of counts. The V call is TRBV5-1, the J call TRBJ1-2, with 9 bases aligning to TRBD1. CDR3 length equals 16 residues. Germline-derived CDR1 and CDR2 are SGHRS and YFSETQ. The trim removed 4 bases at V and 0 bases at J, leaving 7 bases unmatched. CDR3 in amino acids: CASSLRDRETNYGYTF. The CDR3 nucleotides are TGCGCCAGCAGCCTACGGGACAGGGAAACTAACTATGGCTACACCTTC.

The chain couples TRBV11-1 to TRBJ1-2, with 11 bases aligning to TRBD1. V was pared by 0 bases and J by 0 bases, with 6 bases of the junction left unmatched. This CDR3 comprises 18 residues. Germline loops: CDR1 SGHAT, CDR2 FQDESV (reference sequence). The CDR3 DNA is TGTGCCAGCAGCTTAGCCGGGACAGGGGGTATAACTAACTATGGCTACACCTTC. This translates into CASSLAGTGGITNYGYTF.

The chain uses TRBV12-5 and TRBJ2-2; D unclear. This CDR3 spans 15 amino acids. V shed 1 base and J shed 2 bases, with 8 bases lying between them. The germline CDR1 and CDR2 sequences are LGHNT and FRNRAP. The CDR3 loop is CASGLGGGNTGELFF. In DNA, the CDR3 is TGTGCTAGTGGTTTGGGCGGCGGAAACACCGGGGAGCTGTTTTTT.

In its sample, this clonotype was seen a few times. In DNA form, the CDR3 reads TGTGCCACCAGCAGAGGTGTCATGGAGGATAGGCCCCAGCATTTT. Translating it yields CATSRGVMEDRPQHF. This chain connects TRBV15 to TRBJ1-5; D unclear. The CDR3 is 15 amino acids. CDR1 is LNHNV, CDR2 YYDKDF, per germline (reference sequence). Trimming shortened V by 1 base and J by 9 bases, and 16 bases separated the two germline ends. Combining the CDR3 with reference TRBV15 and TRBJ1-5 gives the whole variable domain DAMVIQNPRYQVTQFGKPVTLSCSQTLNHNVMYWYQQKSSQAPKLLFHYYDKDFNNEADTPDNFQSRRPNTSFCFLDIRSPGLGDTAMYLCATSRGVMEDRPQHFGDGTRLSIL.

This clonotype appeared many times. The V gene is TRBV10-2, the J gene TRBJ2-5; weak D call: TRBD2 (6 bases). V was trimmed by 7 bases and J by 2 bases, leaving 11 bases between them. This CDR3 has 13 residues. Germline V gene sequence: CDR1 WSHSY, CDR2 SAAADI. The CDR3 region is CASTPAGQETQYF. The CDR3 nucleotides are TGCGCCAGCACCCCAGCGGGTCAAGAGACCCAGTACTTC.

The rearrangement links TRBV6-2 or TRBV6-3 to TRBJ2-1; TRBD2 matches at 9 bases. The CDR3 spans 15 residues. V shed 3 bases and J 8 bases; nucleotides not matched to a gene: 8. Germline CDR1 and CDR2: MNHEY and SVGEGT. The CDR3 loop is CASSYWRGGRDEQFF. In DNA form, the CDR3 reads TGTGCCAGCAGTTATTGGCGGGGGGGCCGTGATGAGCAGTTCTTC.

This clonotype turned up a few times. The chain couples TRBV28 to TRBJ1-5; D not certain. The CDR3 loop spans 14 amino acids. Germline-derived CDR1 and CDR2 are MDHEN and SYDVKM. Deletions cut 3 bases from V and 5 bases from J, with 11 bases between. CDR3 amino acids: CASSLGISYQPQHF. The CDR3 DNA reads as TGTGCCAGCAGTTTGGGCATTTCTTATCAGCCCCAGCATTTT.

This clonotype was seen at least ten times. The V gene is TRBV3-1, the J gene TRBJ1-2; 10 positions match TRBD1. Per germline, CDR1 LGHDT and CDR2 YNNKEL (reference sequence). V gave up 0 bases and J gave up 6 bases; unmatched junction bases: 1. The length of the CDR3 is 14 residues. The CDR3 DNA reads TGTGCCAGCAGCCAAGAAGGGACAGGGGATGGCTACACCTTC. Translation: CASSQEGTGDGYTF. The variable domain in full, with the rest retrieved from reference TRBV3-1 and TRBJ1-2, is DTAVSQTPKYLVTQMGNDKSIKCEQNLGHDTMYWYKQDSKKFLKIMFSYNNKELIINETVPNRFSPKSPDKAHLNLHINSLELGDSAVYFCASSQEGTGDGYTFGSGTRLTVV.

This chain connects TRBV7-2 to TRBJ2-3; TRBD2 matches at 12 bases. Germline assignment: CDR1 SGHTA and CDR2 FQGNSA. V lost 5 bases to trimming and J lost 4 bases; unmatched junction nucleotides: 7. The CDR3 length is 16 residues. The CDR3 DNA is TGTGCCAGCAGCCAAAGACTAGCGGGGGTATCAGATACGCAGTATTTT. It codes for CASSQRLAGVSDTQYF.

The rearrangement joins TRBV20-1 to TRBJ2-5, with 7 bases fitting TRBD2. The CDR3 is made up of 13 amino acids. Germline trimming cut 4 bases from V and 5 bases from J; bases unmatched to any gene: 7. Germline CDR1 and CDR2: DFQATT and SNEGSKA (reference sequence). The CDR3 DNA reads as TGCAGTGCTAAGAAGCGGGGTTGGGAGACCCAGTACTTC. As protein: CSAKKRGWETQYF.

This clonotype was seen more than once but under ten times. The chain carries TRBV27 and TRBJ2-1, with 9 bases aligning to TRBD1. Losses at the gene ends were 7 bases for V and 15 bases for J; bases not matched to a gene: 10. CDR3 length: 12 amino acids. The germline gives CDR1 MNHEY, CDR2 SMNVEV (reference sequence). The CDR3: CASTVTGGPRFF. The CDR3 coding sequence is TGTGCCAGCACTGTCACAGGGGGCCCTAGGTTCTTC.